Given below is one T cell receptor (beta chain) in context. This entry belongs to a study of cytomegalovirus exposure and HLA in healthy donors. Across the study: Later analysis reported that the 130 or so validation repertoires shared the platform of the 500 to 750 first-cohort repertoires.

Unmatched junction bases numbered 3, after V lost 5 bases and J lost 5 bases. CDR1 and CDR2 from the germline V gene are KGHSH and LQKENI. The CDR3 is 13 amino acids. Profiling relied on immunoSEQ multiplex PCR, and the TCRdb table lists in-frame clones only, not all of them. This repertoire shows approximately 120,000 clones, about 96% found once; its top ten account for less than 2%. The clonotype comes from a man between 18 and 29 years old in good health and CMV-seronegative. The chain is built from TRBV18 and TRBJ2-3; TRBD2 matches 8 bases. The sequenced sample was PBMCs. The CDR3 region is CASSTSGRDTQYF. In DNA form, the CDR3 reads TGTGCCAGCTCAACCAGCGGGAGAGATACGCAGTATTTT.